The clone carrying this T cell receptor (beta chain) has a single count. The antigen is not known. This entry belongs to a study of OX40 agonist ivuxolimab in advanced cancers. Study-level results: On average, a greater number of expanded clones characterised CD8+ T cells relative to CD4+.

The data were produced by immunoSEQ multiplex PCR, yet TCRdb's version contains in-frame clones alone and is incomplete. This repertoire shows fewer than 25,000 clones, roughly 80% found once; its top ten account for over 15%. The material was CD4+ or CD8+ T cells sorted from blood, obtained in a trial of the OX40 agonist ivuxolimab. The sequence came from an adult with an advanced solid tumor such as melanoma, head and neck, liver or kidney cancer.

Here the CDR3 reads CASSTLRVATYEQYF. The CDR3 DNA is TGTGCCAGCAGCACCCTCCGGGTCGCCACCTACGAGCAGTACTTC. This chain links TRBV11-2 with TRBJ2-5; D not certain. The J call may be incorrect, as the DNA end agrees better with TRBJ2-7. The CDR3 runs 15 residues. CDR1 SGHAT and CDR2 FQNNGV come from the germline V gene.